Below, one T cell receptor beta chain is given with its context. Its cognate antigen is unknown. The data belong to a study of blood T cells in healthy people across ages. A second about 7 to 12 cycle PCR used barcoded and J-beta primers. Unique molecular identifiers of 12 random nucleotides labeled each cDNA. TCRdb re-analysed the 5' RACE reads in MiXCR, keeping a single row per CDR3 protein. This table has roughly 2 million distinct CDR3 sequences, around 50% appearing once. Per sample, no less than 5 micrograms of total RNA were extracted. Study results and limitations: Fewer expanded clones and more diversity marked long-lived versus aged donors.

This CDR3 has 15 residues. Deletions cut 5 bases from V and 2 bases from J, with 13 bases between. The germline V gene has CDR1 MNHEY and CDR2 SVGEGT. The chain employs TRBV6-2 or TRBV6-3 and TRBJ1-5; no clear D. The sample taken for sequencing was blood. The receptor comes from a woman between 40 and 55 years old in good health. This CDR3 reads CASSANLGGNQPQHF. The CDR3 DNA reads TGTGCCAGCAGTGCGAATTTGGGCGGCAATCAGCCCCAGCATTTT.